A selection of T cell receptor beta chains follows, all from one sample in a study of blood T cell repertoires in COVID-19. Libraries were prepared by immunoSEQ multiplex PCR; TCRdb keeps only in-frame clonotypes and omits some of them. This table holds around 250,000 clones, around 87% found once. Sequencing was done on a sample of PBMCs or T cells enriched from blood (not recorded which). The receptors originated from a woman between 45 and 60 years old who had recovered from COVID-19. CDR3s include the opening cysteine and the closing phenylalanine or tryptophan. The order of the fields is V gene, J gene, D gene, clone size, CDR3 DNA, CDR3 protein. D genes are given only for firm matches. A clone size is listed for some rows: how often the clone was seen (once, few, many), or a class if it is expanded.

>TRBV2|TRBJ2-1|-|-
TGTGCCAGCAAACCAGACAGAAACAATGAGCAGTTCTTC
CASKPDRNNEQFF
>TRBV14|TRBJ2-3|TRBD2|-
TGTGCCAGCAGCCAAGTGGCTAGCGGGATTTACACAGATACGCAGTATTTT
CASSQVASGIYTDTQYF
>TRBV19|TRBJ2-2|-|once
TGTGCCAGTAGAGTGCGGACCGGGGAGCTGTTTTTT
CASRVRTGELFF
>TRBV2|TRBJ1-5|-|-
TGTGCCAGCAGTGTTCGGGGGGTCACGAGCAATCAGCCCCAGCATTTT
CASSVRGVTSNQPQHF
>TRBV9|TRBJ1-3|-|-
TGTGCCAGCAGCCCTGACCCAGAGTTAGGGACTCTCTCTGGAAACACCATATATTTT
CASSPDPELGTLSGNTIYF
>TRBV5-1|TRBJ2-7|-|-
TGCGCCAGCAGCTTGGCGGGACTCTCCTACGAGCAGTACTTC
CASSLAGLSYEQYF
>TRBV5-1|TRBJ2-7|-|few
TGCGCCAGCAGCTTGTACGGAGACTACGAGCAGTACTTC
CASSLYGDYEQYF
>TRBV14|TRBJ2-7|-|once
TGTGCCAGCAGCGCAGTCGCCGGTGCAGGGGCCCTCGAGCAGTACTTC
CASSAVAGAGALEQYF
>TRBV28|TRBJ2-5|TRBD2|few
TGTGCCAGCAGTTCCGGAGCGGGAGGGGAAGAAGAGACCCAGTACTTC
CASSSGAGGEEETQYF
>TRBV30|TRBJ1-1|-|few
TGTGCCTGGAGTGGAGGGAAGAACACTGAAGCTTTCTTT
CAWSGGKNTEAFF
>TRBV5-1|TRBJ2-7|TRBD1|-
TGCGCCAGCAGCCATGACAGGGACGTACAAAACGAGCAGTACTTC
CASSHDRDVQNEQYF
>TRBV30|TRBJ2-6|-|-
TGTGCCTGCTTACAGAAAAGATCGAATCCTGGGGCCAACGTCCTGACTTTC
CACLQKRSNPGANVLTF
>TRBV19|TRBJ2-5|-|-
TGTGCCAGTAGTATAGCGGCGGGCTACCAAGAGACCCAGTACTTC
CASSIAAGYQETQYF
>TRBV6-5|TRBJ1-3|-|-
TGTGCCAGCACCGATCCGGGACATGGCCGAAACACCATATATTTT
CASTDPGHGRNTIYF
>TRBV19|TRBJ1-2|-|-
TGTGCCAGTAGAATGACTGATGCCCTCTTGAGGGGCTACACCTTC
CASRMTDALLRGYTF
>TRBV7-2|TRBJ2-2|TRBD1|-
TGTGCCAGCAGAGAACAGGGGGACACCGGGGAGCTGTTTTTT
CASREQGDTGELFF
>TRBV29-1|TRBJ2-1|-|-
TGCAGCGTATTACTAGTTAGCAATGAGCAGTTCTTC
CSVLLVSNEQFF
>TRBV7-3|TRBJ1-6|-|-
TGTGCCAGCAGCTTTTCACAGAATAATTCACCCCTCCACTTT
CASSFSQNNSPLHF
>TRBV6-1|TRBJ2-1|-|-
TGTGCCAGCAGTGACACTAGCCCAGCCTACAATGAGCAGTTCTTC
CASSDTSPAYNEQFF
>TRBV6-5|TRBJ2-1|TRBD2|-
TGTGCCAGCAGTTACACGGGAGGAACCCAGTTCTTC
CASSYTGGTQFF
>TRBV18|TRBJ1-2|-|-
TGTGCCAGCTCACCGGCAGGGGAGGGCTACACCTTC
CASSPAGEGYTF
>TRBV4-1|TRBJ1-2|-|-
TGCGCCAGCAGCCAAGAAACCAGGGCCCTGGGCTACACCTTC
CASSQETRALGYTF
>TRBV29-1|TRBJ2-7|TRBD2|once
TGCAGCGTGATAAAGGGAGCGGGACGGTACGAGCAGTACTTC
CSVIKGAGRYEQYF
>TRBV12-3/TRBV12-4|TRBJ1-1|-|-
TGTGCCAGCAGTTTAAGGGGTAGAGCTTTCTTT
CASSLRGRAFF
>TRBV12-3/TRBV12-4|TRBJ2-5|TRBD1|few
TGTGCCAGCAGACGGACAGGGGAGGCCCAGTACTTC
CASRRTGEAQYF
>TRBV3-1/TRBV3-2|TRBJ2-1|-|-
TGTGCCAGCAGCCAAGGGGGGCTTAGCGAGTTATTCTTC
CASSQGGLSELFF
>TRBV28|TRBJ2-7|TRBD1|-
TGTGCCAGCAGGCCGGGACAGGACAGCTCCTACGAGCAGTACTTC
CASRPGQDSSYEQYF
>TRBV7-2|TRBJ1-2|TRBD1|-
TGTGCCAGCAGCTTGCTGACAGGGGGTGGCGGGGGCTACACCTTC
CASSLLTGGGGGYTF
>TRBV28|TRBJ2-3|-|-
TGTGCCAGCAGTTCTCCGGGACTCGTCAATACGCAGTATTTT
CASSSPGLVNTQYF
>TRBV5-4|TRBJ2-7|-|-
TGTGCCAGCAGCTTTGGTGGCACCTCCTACGAGCAGTACTTC
CASSFGGTSYEQYF